Listed below are T cell receptor beta chains from one sample, sequenced in a study of blood T cell repertoires in COVID-19. The table came from immunoSEQ multiplex PCR; TCRdb's copy has only in-frame clones and leaves some out. Of 350,000 to 400,000 clones in the sample, approximately 91% were seen once. Sequencing was done on a sample of PBMCs or T cells enriched from blood (not recorded which). The receptors originated from a middle-aged woman who had been exposed to COVID-19. Both conserved end residues are part of each CDR3. D genes are given only for firm matches. Size is omitted from some rows. Given values are once, few, many or a class for expanded clones.

D gene | CDR3 length | J gene | clone size | V gene | CDR3 protein | CDR3 DNA
- | 13 | TRBJ1-5 | - | TRBV7-9 | CASSFQGNQPQHF | TGTGCCAGCAGCTTTCAGGGTAATCAGCCCCAGCATTTT
- | 15 | TRBJ2-5 | - | TRBV5-5 | CASSATTNPAETQYF | TGTGCCAGCAGCGCGACTACCAACCCGGCGGAGACCCAGTACTTC
- | 11 | TRBJ1-4 | few | TRBV20-1 | CSAKGGEKLFF | TGCAGTGCTAAAGGGGGAGAAAAACTGTTTTTT
TRBD2 | 17 | TRBJ2-1 | - | TRBV5-4 | CASSPPGGRGRAAEQFF | TGTGCCAGCAGCCCCCCCGGAGGGCGCGGGAGGGCCGCTGAGCAGTTCTTC
- | 12 | TRBJ2-1 | - | TRBV20-1 | CSASLRYNEQFF | TGCAGTGCTAGTCTGCGGTACAATGAGCAGTTCTTC
- | 16 | TRBJ2-2 | - | TRBV3-1/TRBV3-2 | CASSLDRNANTGELFF | TGTGCCAGCAGTCTTGACAGAAACGCGAACACCGGGGAGCTGTTTTTT
- | 15 | TRBJ1-2 | - | TRBV7-9 | CASSFVTAFIYGYTF | TGTGCCAGCAGCTTTGTGACAGCTTTCATCTATGGCTACACCTTC
TRBD1 | 16 | TRBJ1-1 | - | TRBV7-9 | CASSPGTGGTRTEAFF | TGTGCCAGCAGCCCGGGGACAGGGGGAACCCGGACTGAAGCTTTCTTT
- | 18 | TRBJ2-1 | - | TRBV3-1/TRBV3-2 | CASALRVSGTSPVNEQFF | TGTGCCAGCGCACTAAGGGTTTCCGGGACTTCTCCGGTTAATGAGCAGTTCTTC
- | 15 | TRBJ1-1 | - | TRBV12-5 | CASGFTLGVHTEAFF | TGTGCTAGTGGTTTTACGTTAGGGGTGCACACTGAAGCTTTCTTT
TRBD2 | 15 | TRBJ2-1 | once | TRBV30 | CAWSPASGGRGEQFF | TGTGCCTGGAGTCCCGCTAGCGGGGGGCGAGGTGAGCAGTTCTTC
- | 13 | TRBJ1-3 | - | TRBV12-3/TRBV12-4 | CASTLNSGNTIYF | TGTGCCAGCACGCTAAACTCTGGAAACACCATATATTTT
- | 14 | TRBJ2-7 | once | TRBV3-1/TRBV3-2 | CASSQVRGSYEQYF | TGTGCCAGCAGCCAAGTGAGGGGGTCCTACGAGCAGTACTTC
- | 12 | TRBJ1-2 | - | TRBV5-1 | CASSQGNYGYTF | TGCGCCAGCAGTCAGGGGAACTATGGCTACACCTTC
- | 15 | TRBJ1-3 | - | TRBV7-9 | CASSLGAISGNTIYF | TGTGCCAGCAGCTTAGGCGCCATCTCTGGAAACACCATATATTTT
- | 16 | TRBJ2-3 | - | TRBV7-9 | CASSPGRGLGTDTQYF | TGTGCCAGCAGCCCCGGTAGAGGGTTGGGCACAGATACGCAGTATTTT
- | 17 | TRBJ2-3 | few | TRBV3-1/TRBV3-2 | CASSQEVGRGAYDTQYF | TGTGCCAGCAGCCAAGAGGTTGGCAGGGGCGCATATGATACGCAGTATTTT
TRBD1 | 17 | TRBJ1-4 | - | TRBV9 | CASSLTGTGGIDEKLFF | TGTGCCAGCAGCTTGACCGGGACAGGGGGCATCGATGAAAAACTGTTTTTT
TRBD1 | 19 | TRBJ1-1 | - | TRBV9 | CASSRINLPGTGMNTEAFF | TGTGCCAGCAGCCGAATTAATCTTCCCGGGACAGGCATGAACACTGAAGCTTTCTTT
- | 16 | TRBJ2-3 | - | TRBV5-1 | CASSLNQGRGTDTQYF | TGCGCCAGCAGCTTGAACCAGGGAAGGGGCACAGATACGCAGTATTTT
- | 16 | TRBJ1-5 | - | TRBV28 | CASSLSPGKGNQPQHF | TGTGCCAGCAGTTTATCCCCAGGGAAAGGCAATCAGCCCCAGCATTTT
- | 15 | TRBJ2-5 | - | TRBV14 | CASSQDLGPQETQYF | TGTGCCAGCAGCCAAGATCTTGGCCCACAAGAGACCCAGTACTTC
- | 14 | TRBJ2-7 | - | TRBV29-1 | CSVSSRGATYEQYF | TGCAGCGTCTCCTCTCGGGGGGCAACCTACGAGCAGTACTTC
- | 14 | TRBJ1-1 | - | TRBV7-2 | CASRLVGGGTEAFF | TGTGCCAGCAGACTAGTGGGGGGAGGCACTGAAGCTTTCTTT
TRBD1 | 14 | TRBJ1-2 | - | TRBV5-1 | CASSLGQGAQGYTF | TGCGCCAGCAGCTTGGGGCAGGGGGCGCAGGGCTACACCTTC
- | 12 | TRBJ1-6 | once | TRBV5-1 | CASSLDSLPLHF | TGCGCCAGCAGCTTGGACTCTCTACCCCTCCACTTT
TRBD1 | 14 | TRBJ1-5 | - | TRBV2 | CASRGQGEGQPQHF | TGTGCCAGCAGGGGACAGGGGGAGGGACAGCCCCAGCATTTT
TRBD1 | 15 | TRBJ2-7 | - | TRBV7-6 | CASSSRDRSSYEQYF | TGTGCCAGCAGCTCCAGGGACAGGAGCTCCTACGAGCAGTACTTC
- | 14 | TRBJ2-5 | - | TRBV29-1 | CSVERQGVQETQYF | TGCAGCGTTGAACGTCAAGGGGTCCAAGAGACCCAGTACTTC
- | 13 | TRBJ1-1 | - | TRBV11-3 | CASGTLQGTEAFF | TGTGCCAGCGGTACCCTACAGGGCACTGAAGCTTTCTTT
TRBD1 | 14 | TRBJ1-2 | - | TRBV5-5 | CASSIPPDRLGYTF | TGTGCCAGCAGCATACCCCCGGACAGGCTGGGCTACACCTTC
TRBD1 | 17 | TRBJ1-5 | - | TRBV5-5 | CASSLLETGQGNQPQHF | TGTGCCAGCAGCTTGCTTGAAACTGGACAGGGCAATCAGCCCCAGCATTTT
- | 17 | TRBJ1-3 | - | TRBV5-1 | CASSSGPQGHSGNTIYF | TGCGCCAGCAGCTCGGGCCCTCAGGGGCACTCTGGAAACACCATATATTTT
TRBD1 | 16 | TRBJ2-2 | - | TRBV5-1 | CASSLGQGGNTGELFF | TGCGCCAGCAGCTTGGGACAGGGGGGTAACACCGGGGAGCTGTTTTTT
- | 17 | TRBJ2-3 | - | TRBV11-2 | CASSYRDSRSNTDTQYF | TGTGCCAGCAGCTATCGGGACTCAAGGTCTAACACAGATACGCAGTATTTT
- | 14 | TRBJ1-2 | - | TRBV15 | CATSRDPYTDGYTF | TGTGCCACCAGCAGAGATCCTTATACGGATGGCTACACCTTC
TRBD1 | 14 | TRBJ2-7 | - | TRBV19 | CASRRDSNSYEQYF | TGTGCCAGTAGAAGGGACAGCAACTCCTACGAGCAGTACTTC
- | 14 | TRBJ1-2 | - | TRBV5-1 | CASSLLDTNYGYTF | TGCGCCAGCAGCTTGTTGGACACAAACTATGGCTACACCTTC
TRBD2 | 16 | TRBJ2-1 | - | TRBV5-1 | CASRLGLAGDMDEQFF | TGCGCCAGCAGGCTCGGACTAGCGGGAGATATGGATGAGCAGTTCTTC
- | 16 | TRBJ1-1 | - | TRBV5-1 | CASSLQGTPMNTEAFF | TGCGCCAGCAGCTTACAGGGAACCCCGATGAACACTGAAGCTTTCTTT
- | 15 | TRBJ1-1 | - | TRBV15 | CATSRDRQLNTEAFF | TGTGCCACCAGCAGAGATAGACAGCTGAACACTGAAGCTTTCTTT
- | 15 | TRBJ1-4 | few | TRBV7-7 | CASSAQQGANEKLFF | TGTGCTAGCAGCGCTCAACAGGGAGCTAATGAAAAACTGTTTTTT
- | 12 | TRBJ2-5 | - | TRBV30 | CAWRLNQETQYF | TGTGCCTGGAGATTAAACCAAGAGACCCAGTACTTC
- | 14 | TRBJ1-3 | - | TRBV6-5 | CATVTGYDGNTIYF | TGTGCCACTGTGACAGGCTACGATGGAAACACCATATATTTT
- | 16 | TRBJ2-2 | - | TRBV7-2 | CASSRTLAKLTGELFF | TGTGCCAGCAGCCGCACACTAGCTAAACTCACCGGGGAGCTGTTTTTT
TRBD1 | 14 | TRBJ2-3 | - | TRBV24-1 | CATSPGGPTDTQYF | TGTGCCACCAGCCCAGGGGGCCCCACAGATACGCAGTATTTT
- | 13 | TRBJ2-7 | - | TRBV2 | CASGRDRSHEQYF | TGTGCCAGCGGGCGGGACAGATCTCACGAGCAGTACTTC
- | 13 | TRBJ1-2 | - | TRBV6-5 | CASSLGALYGYTF | TGTGCCAGCAGTTTAGGGGCTCTCTATGGCTACACCTTC
- | 13 | TRBJ1-2 | - | TRBV7-2 | CASSLGGSAGYTF | TGTGCCAGCAGCTTAGGAGGATCTGCGGGCTACACCTTC
TRBD2 | 14 | TRBJ2-5 | - | TRBV9 | CASSVGLAEETQYF | TGTGCCAGCAGCGTAGGACTAGCGGAAGAGACCCAGTACTTC
- | 16 | TRBJ2-3 | - | TRBV6-6 | CASSYPQGGGTDTQYF | TGTGCCAGCAGTTATCCCCAGGGTGGGGGGACAGATACGCAGTATTTT
- | 15 | TRBJ1-2 | - | TRBV30 | CAFTVGTAYNYGYTF | TGTGCCTTCACAGTCGGAACCGCATATAACTATGGCTACACCTTC
TRBD1 | 19 | TRBJ1-2 | - | TRBV7-8 | CASSLEGMYRDRGDRGYTF | TGTGCCAGCAGCTTAGAGGGGATGTACCGGGACAGGGGGGATCGTGGCTACACCTTC
TRBD1 | 17 | TRBJ1-2 | - | TRBV3-1/TRBV3-2 | CASSHRLRTGDLYGYTF | TGTGCCAGCAGCCACCGACTCAGGACAGGGGACCTCTATGGCTACACCTTC
TRBD2 | 15 | TRBJ2-1 | - | TRBV4-1 | CASSQGGLAGNEQFF | TGCGCCAGCAGCCAAGGGGGACTAGCGGGGAATGAGCAGTTCTTC